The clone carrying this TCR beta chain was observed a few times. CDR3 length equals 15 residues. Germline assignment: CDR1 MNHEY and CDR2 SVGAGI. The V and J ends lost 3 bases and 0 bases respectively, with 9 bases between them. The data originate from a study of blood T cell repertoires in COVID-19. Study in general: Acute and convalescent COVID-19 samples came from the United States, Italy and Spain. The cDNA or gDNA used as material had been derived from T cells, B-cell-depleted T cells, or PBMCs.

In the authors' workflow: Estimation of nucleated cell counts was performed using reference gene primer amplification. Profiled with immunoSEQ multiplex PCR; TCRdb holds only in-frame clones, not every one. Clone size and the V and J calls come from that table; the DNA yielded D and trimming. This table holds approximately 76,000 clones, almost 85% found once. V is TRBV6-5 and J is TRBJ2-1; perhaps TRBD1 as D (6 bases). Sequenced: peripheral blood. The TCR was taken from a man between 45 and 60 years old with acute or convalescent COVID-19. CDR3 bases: TGTGCCAGCAGTTATCGGGACATCTCCTACAATGAGCAGTTCTTC. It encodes CASSYRDISYNEQFF.